One T cell receptor beta chain is described in this entry. Participant-reported clinical history was the basis for cohort assignment. The source of the sample is a study of blood T cell repertoires in COVID-19. Across the whole study: T cells, B-cell-depleted T cells, or PBMCs supplied cDNA or gDNA.

The table came from immunoSEQ multiplex PCR; TCRdb's copy has only in-frame clones and leaves some out. The sample includes fewer than 500,000 clones, around 90% of them seen just once. The CDR3 sequence is 13 residues long. The V gene's germline CDR1 is WNHNN and CDR2 SYGVQD (reference sequence). V shed 2 bases and J shed 4 bases, with 8 bases lying between them. The specimen sequenced was PBMCs or T cells enriched from blood (not recorded which). This TCR was sampled from a woman between 18 and 29 years old who had recovered from COVID-19. This rearrangement joins TRBV10-1 to TRBJ2-5; unclear D gene. CDR3 coding DNA: TGCGCCAGCAGTGAGCTAAACGGAGAGACCCAGTACTTC. Amino acid sequence: CASSELNGETQYF.